This is a list of T cell receptor beta chains from one sample in a study of blood T cell repertoires in COVID-19. Profiling relied on immunoSEQ multiplex PCR, and the TCRdb table lists in-frame clones only, not all of them. The sample holds about 290,000 clones, under 90% seen once. The sequencing input was peripheral blood. Receptor source: a woman between 25 and 40 years old with COVID-19, enrolled during active disease. Each CDR3 is given with its conserved first and last residue. The order of the fields is CDR3 DNA, CDR3 protein, clone size, V gene, J gene, D gene. D genes are given only for firm matches. Rows give clone size only sometimes, using once, few, many, or a class for an expanded clone.

cdr3_nt: TGTGCCAGCAGCCACCTCCGGGACAGGGGATATTCACCCCTCCACTTT
cdr3_aa: CASSHLRDRGYSPLHF
clone_size: once
v_call: TRBV3-1/TRBV3-2
j_call: TRBJ1-6
d_call: TRBD1

cdr3_nt: TGTGCCAGCAGTTACGACTACAGGGGTTCACCCCTCCACTTT
cdr3_aa: CASSYDYRGSPLHF
clone_size: few
v_call: TRBV6-2/TRBV6-3
j_call: TRBJ1-6
d_call: TRBD1

cdr3_nt: TGTGCCAGCAGGACACAGGGGGCAATGGTTCAGCCCCAGCATTTT
cdr3_aa: CASRTQGAMVQPQHF
clone_size: NA
v_call: TRBV28
j_call: TRBJ1-5
d_call: TRBD1

cdr3_nt: TGTGCCAGCTATCAGGGCGGCGAGCAGTACTTC
cdr3_aa: CASYQGGEQYF
clone_size: NA
v_call: TRBV7-9
j_call: TRBJ2-7
d_call: NA

cdr3_nt: TGTGCCAGCAGCTTAAGCGCAGGGGGGAGAGAGACCCAGTACTTC
cdr3_aa: CASSLSAGGRETQYF
clone_size: NA
v_call: TRBV7-9
j_call: TRBJ2-5
d_call: NA

cdr3_nt: TGTGCCAGCAAGTTGGGGTGGGCAAGGACTCCCCAAGAGACCCAGTACTTC
cdr3_aa: CASKLGWARTPQETQYF
clone_size: NA
v_call: TRBV2
j_call: TRBJ2-5
d_call: NA

cdr3_nt: TGTGCCAGCAGCTTCGGACTAGCACAGAATGAGCAGTTCTTC
cdr3_aa: CASSFGLAQNEQFF
clone_size: NA
v_call: TRBV5-4
j_call: TRBJ2-1
d_call: TRBD2

cdr3_nt: TGTGCCAGCAGAGCGACAGGGCAAGAGACCCAGTACTTC
cdr3_aa: CASRATGQETQYF
clone_size: NA
v_call: TRBV12-3/TRBV12-4
j_call: TRBJ2-5
d_call: TRBD1

cdr3_nt: TGCGCCAGCAGCTTGGAGCTCGGGGTAGCTGAAAGGTATGAGCAGTTCTTC
cdr3_aa: CASSLELGVAERYEQFF
clone_size: NA
v_call: TRBV5-1
j_call: TRBJ2-1
d_call: NA

cdr3_nt: TGTGCCAGCAGCTCCCGGGGGTTGAATGGCTACACCTTC
cdr3_aa: CASSSRGLNGYTF
clone_size: NA
v_call: TRBV7-9
j_call: TRBJ1-2
d_call: NA

cdr3_nt: TGTGCCAGCAGCTTGACTGGTAGCTCTGGAAACACCATATATTTT
cdr3_aa: CASSLTGSSGNTIYF
clone_size: NA
v_call: TRBV7-9
j_call: TRBJ1-3
d_call: NA

cdr3_nt: TGTGCCAGCAGCTTGGTTGGGACAGGGCTGGGCACTGAAGCTTTCTTT
cdr3_aa: CASSLVGTGLGTEAFF
clone_size: few
v_call: TRBV5-4
j_call: TRBJ1-1
d_call: TRBD1

cdr3_nt: TGTGCCAGCAGCTTGGGGGGGCACAACTCCTACAATGAGCAGTTCTTC
cdr3_aa: CASSLGGHNSYNEQFF
clone_size: NA
v_call: TRBV5-6
j_call: TRBJ2-1
d_call: NA

cdr3_nt: TGTGCCAGTAGCCTAACCACAGGTTCTGGAAACACCATATATTTT
cdr3_aa: CASSLTTGSGNTIYF
clone_size: NA
v_call: TRBV19
j_call: TRBJ1-3
d_call: NA

cdr3_nt: TGTGCCAGCAGTACTAGCGGCCTTAGCTCCTACAATGAGCAGTTCTTC
cdr3_aa: CASSTSGLSSYNEQFF
clone_size: NA
v_call: TRBV2
j_call: TRBJ2-1
d_call: TRBD2

cdr3_nt: TGTGCCAGCAGCCAGTACCCGAAGGGCTACACCTTC
cdr3_aa: CASSQYPKGYTF
clone_size: NA
v_call: TRBV7-2
j_call: TRBJ1-2
d_call: NA

cdr3_nt: TGTGCCAGCAGTGAAATCCACGGGGGTGCCAAAAACATTCAGTACTTC
cdr3_aa: CASSEIHGGAKNIQYF
clone_size: NA
v_call: TRBV2
j_call: TRBJ2-4
d_call: NA

cdr3_nt: TGCGCCAGCAGCGTACAGGGGCCCACTGAAGCTTTCTTT
cdr3_aa: CASSVQGPTEAFF
clone_size: few
v_call: TRBV5-1
j_call: TRBJ1-1
d_call: TRBD1

cdr3_nt: TGCGCCAGCAGTCGGGACAGGGCGAACACTGAAGCTTTCTTT
cdr3_aa: CASSRDRANTEAFF
clone_size: NA
v_call: TRBV5-1
j_call: TRBJ1-1
d_call: TRBD1

cdr3_nt: TGTGCCAGCAGCGCCCTGAGGTGGCCGAACACTGAAGCTTTCTTT
cdr3_aa: CASSALRWPNTEAFF
clone_size: once
v_call: TRBV9
j_call: TRBJ1-1
d_call: NA

cdr3_nt: TGTGCCAGCAGTCCCCCCGGGGGGGAGGTTGAGACCCAGTACTTC
cdr3_aa: CASSPPGGEVETQYF
clone_size: NA
v_call: TRBV6-6
j_call: TRBJ2-5
d_call: TRBD2

cdr3_nt: TGCGCCAGCAGCCAGGGGACGTTAGAAAACTATGGCTACACCTTC
cdr3_aa: CASSQGTLENYGYTF
clone_size: NA
v_call: TRBV5-1
j_call: TRBJ1-2
d_call: NA

cdr3_nt: TGCAGCGTTGCGAGCGGGGGGCGGGGCGAGCAGTACTTC
cdr3_aa: CSVASGGRGEQYF
clone_size: once
v_call: TRBV29-1
j_call: TRBJ2-7
d_call: TRBD2

cdr3_nt: TGTGCCAGCAGCGACAGGGGAAATGAGCAGTTCTTC
cdr3_aa: CASSDRGNEQFF
clone_size: NA
v_call: TRBV4-2
j_call: TRBJ2-1
d_call: TRBD1

cdr3_nt: TGCGCCACCAGGGGGCTCGACGTCCTGACTTTC
cdr3_aa: CATRGLDVLTF
clone_size: NA
v_call: TRBV4-1
j_call: TRBJ2-6
d_call: TRBD1

cdr3_nt: TGTGCCAGCAGCTTAGGGAGCAGTGCCGGCTACACCTTC
cdr3_aa: CASSLGSSAGYTF
clone_size: once
v_call: TRBV11-2
j_call: TRBJ1-2
d_call: NA

cdr3_nt: TGTGCCAGCAGCTTAACCGGGAGAGAAAAACTGTTTTTT
cdr3_aa: CASSLTGREKLFF
clone_size: once
v_call: TRBV11-2
j_call: TRBJ1-4
d_call: NA

cdr3_nt: TGTGCCAGCAGTGACGGAGCGGGGGGGCCCGTGGATACGCAGTATTTT
cdr3_aa: CASSDGAGGPVDTQYF
clone_size: NA
v_call: TRBV25-1
j_call: TRBJ2-3
d_call: TRBD2

cdr3_nt: TGTGCCAGCAGCCCCGGGTCTAACTATGGCTACACCTTC
cdr3_aa: CASSPGSNYGYTF
clone_size: NA
v_call: TRBV4-2
j_call: TRBJ1-2
d_call: NA

cdr3_nt: TGTGCCAGCAGCCGGACAGAAAATAGCAATCAGCCCCAGCATTTT
cdr3_aa: CASSRTENSNQPQHF
clone_size: NA
v_call: TRBV7-9
j_call: TRBJ1-5
d_call: NA

cdr3_nt: TGTGCCAGCAGCGTAGCCCCCATGAACACTGAAGCTTTCTTT
cdr3_aa: CASSVAPMNTEAFF
clone_size: NA
v_call: TRBV9
j_call: TRBJ1-1
d_call: NA

cdr3_nt: TGTGCCTGGAGTGTATCAGGGGGCACTGAAGCTTTCTTT
cdr3_aa: CAWSVSGGTEAFF
clone_size: NA
v_call: TRBV30
j_call: TRBJ1-1
d_call: TRBD1

cdr3_nt: TGTGCCAGCACCCCCGGGGGTCTCACCGGCAATGAGCAGTTCTTC
cdr3_aa: CASTPGGLTGNEQFF
clone_size: NA
v_call: TRBV5-4
j_call: TRBJ2-1
d_call: NA

cdr3_nt: TGTGCCAGCAGCAACTTTGGACAGGGCGGACTGAACACTGAAGCTTTCTTT
cdr3_aa: CASSNFGQGGLNTEAFF
clone_size: NA
v_call: TRBV28
j_call: TRBJ1-1
d_call: TRBD1

cdr3_nt: TGTGCCAGTAAGCAGGGGGCGGTAGGCAATCAGCCCCAGCATTTT
cdr3_aa: CASKQGAVGNQPQHF
clone_size: NA
v_call: TRBV19
j_call: TRBJ1-5
d_call: TRBD1

cdr3_nt: TGTGCCAGTAGTATAGGGGGCCTGGCACCTAGCGGCGGGGAGCTGTTTTTT
cdr3_aa: CASSIGGLAPSGGELFF
clone_size: NA
v_call: TRBV19
j_call: TRBJ2-2
d_call: TRBD2

cdr3_nt: TGTGCCTGGAGTGTACAGATTCTGACTGAAGCTTTCTTT
cdr3_aa: CAWSVQILTEAFF
clone_size: NA
v_call: TRBV30
j_call: TRBJ1-1
d_call: NA

cdr3_nt: TGTGCCAGCAGTCTCCTCACGGAAGAGACCCAGTACTTC
cdr3_aa: CASSLLTEETQYF
clone_size: NA
v_call: TRBV3-1/TRBV3-2
j_call: TRBJ2-5
d_call: NA

cdr3_nt: TGTGCCAGCAGCGGGGGGCGTCGTTGGACAGATACGCAGTATTTT
cdr3_aa: CASSGGRRWTDTQYF
clone_size: NA
v_call: TRBV9
j_call: TRBJ2-3
d_call: NA

cdr3_nt: TGTGCCAGCAGTGAAAGAGACAGGCTCTATGGCTACACCTTC
cdr3_aa: CASSERDRLYGYTF
clone_size: NA
v_call: TRBV6-1
j_call: TRBJ1-2
d_call: NA

cdr3_nt: TGCAGCGTTGAAGGGCTAGCGGGGACCTACGAGCAGTACTTC
cdr3_aa: CSVEGLAGTYEQYF
clone_size: NA
v_call: TRBV29-1
j_call: TRBJ2-7
d_call: TRBD2

cdr3_nt: TGTGCCAGCAGCCCCCGGGACAGGGGGGGTGAAGCTTTCTTT
cdr3_aa: CASSPRDRGGEAFF
clone_size: NA
v_call: TRBV4-2
j_call: TRBJ1-1
d_call: TRBD1

cdr3_nt: TGTGCCAGTAGTATAACAGGGCACCCTAATGAAAAACTGTTTTTT
cdr3_aa: CASSITGHPNEKLFF
clone_size: NA
v_call: TRBV19
j_call: TRBJ1-4
d_call: NA

cdr3_nt: TGTGCCTGGGCCGGACAGGGGGGAGGGTTAGGCGGCTACACCTTC
cdr3_aa: CAWAGQGGGLGGYTF
clone_size: NA
v_call: TRBV30
j_call: TRBJ1-2
d_call: TRBD1

cdr3_nt: TGTGCCAGTACCACTAGGGGGGGGCAGACTAGCAATCAGCCCCAGCATTTT
cdr3_aa: CASTTRGGQTSNQPQHF
clone_size: NA
v_call: TRBV19
j_call: TRBJ1-5
d_call: NA

cdr3_nt: TGTGCCAGCAGAACATACGTCGGGGAGCTGTTTTTT
cdr3_aa: CASRTYVGELFF
clone_size: NA
v_call: TRBV5-6
j_call: TRBJ2-2
d_call: NA

cdr3_nt: TGTGCCAGCAGTGACCGGACAGGCTATGGCTACACCTTC
cdr3_aa: CASSDRTGYGYTF
clone_size: NA
v_call: TRBV6-4
j_call: TRBJ1-2
d_call: TRBD1

cdr3_nt: TGTGCCAGCAGTTTAATGGGGACAAGTGAAGCTTTCTTT
cdr3_aa: CASSLMGTSEAFF
clone_size: NA
v_call: TRBV12-3/TRBV12-4
j_call: TRBJ1-1
d_call: NA

cdr3_nt: TGTGCCAGCAGTTCGGGACAGGGGCTAAATGAAAAACTGTTTTTT
cdr3_aa: CASSSGQGLNEKLFF
clone_size: NA
v_call: TRBV27
j_call: TRBJ1-4
d_call: TRBD1

cdr3_nt: TGTGCCAGCAGTTTGGTACGGGAAGCTTTCTTT
cdr3_aa: CASSLVREAFF
clone_size: NA
v_call: TRBV28
j_call: TRBJ1-1
d_call: NA

cdr3_nt: TGTGCCAGCTCACCTTCGAGGGACGAGCAGTACTTC
cdr3_aa: CASSPSRDEQYF
clone_size: NA
v_call: TRBV18
j_call: TRBJ2-7
d_call: NA

cdr3_nt: TGTGCTAGTGGTTCCACAACAGGGGATTCACCCCTCCACTTT
cdr3_aa: CASGSTTGDSPLHF
clone_size: NA
v_call: TRBV12-5
j_call: TRBJ1-6
d_call: TRBD1

cdr3_nt: TGTGCCTGGAGTGTCGCGGGGGGTGCCCGCTACACCTTC
cdr3_aa: CAWSVAGGARYTF
clone_size: NA
v_call: TRBV30
j_call: TRBJ1-2
d_call: NA